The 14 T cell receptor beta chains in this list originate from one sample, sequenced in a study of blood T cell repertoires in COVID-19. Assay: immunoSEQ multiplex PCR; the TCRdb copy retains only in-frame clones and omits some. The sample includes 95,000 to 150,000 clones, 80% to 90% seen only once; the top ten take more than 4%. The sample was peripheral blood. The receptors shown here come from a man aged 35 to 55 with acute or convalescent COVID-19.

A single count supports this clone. The CDR3 sequence is CASSLNRTVGYTF. The CDR3 DNA follows: TGTGCCAGCAGCCTTAACAGGACAGTTGGCTACACCTTC. The rearrangement uses TRBV6-5 and TRBJ1-2, with D possibly being TRBD1 (6 bases). The germline V and J ends were trimmed by 6 bases and 7 bases, with 15 bases remaining between them. Germline V gives CDR1 MNHEY, CDR2 SVGAGI. This CDR3 is built from 13 residues.

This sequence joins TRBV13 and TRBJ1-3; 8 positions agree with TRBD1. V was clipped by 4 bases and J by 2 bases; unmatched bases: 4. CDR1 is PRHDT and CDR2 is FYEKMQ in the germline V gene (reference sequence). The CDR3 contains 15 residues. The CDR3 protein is CASSSYRGAGNTIYF. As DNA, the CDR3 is TGTGCCAGCAGCTCCTACAGGGGGGCTGGAAACACCATATATTTT.

The CDR3 sequence: CASSPTDTTNEKLFF. CDR3 DNA sequence: TGTGCCAGCAGCCCAACGGACACTACTAATGAAAAACTGTTTTTT. The chain is built from TRBV7-8 and TRBJ1-4, with D perhaps matching TRBD1 (5 bases). CDR1 SGHVS and CDR2 FQNEAQ come from the germline V gene. CDR3 length: 15 amino acids. V dropped 5 bases and J dropped 2 bases, with 12 bases sitting between them.

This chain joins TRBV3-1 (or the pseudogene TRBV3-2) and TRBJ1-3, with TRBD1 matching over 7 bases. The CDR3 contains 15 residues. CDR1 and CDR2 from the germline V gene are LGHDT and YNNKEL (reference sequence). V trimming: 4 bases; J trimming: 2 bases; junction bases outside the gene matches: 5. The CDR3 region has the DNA TGTGCCAGCAGCCTACAGGGGAACCCTGGAAACACCATATATTTT. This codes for CASSLQGNPGNTIYF.

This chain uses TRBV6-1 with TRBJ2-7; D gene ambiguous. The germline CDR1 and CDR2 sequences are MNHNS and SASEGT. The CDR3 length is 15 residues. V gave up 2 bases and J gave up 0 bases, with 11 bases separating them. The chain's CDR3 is CASSEKFFSSYEQYF. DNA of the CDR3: TGTGCCAGCAGTGAAAAATTCTTCAGCTCCTACGAGCAGTACTTC.

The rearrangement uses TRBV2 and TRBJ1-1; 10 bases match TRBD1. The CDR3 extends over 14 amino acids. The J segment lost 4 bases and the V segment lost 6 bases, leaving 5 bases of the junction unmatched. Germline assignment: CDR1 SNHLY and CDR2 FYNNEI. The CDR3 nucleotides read TGTGCCAGCAGCGAAAGGACAGGGGGCACTGAAGCTTTCTTT. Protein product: CASSERTGGTEAFF.

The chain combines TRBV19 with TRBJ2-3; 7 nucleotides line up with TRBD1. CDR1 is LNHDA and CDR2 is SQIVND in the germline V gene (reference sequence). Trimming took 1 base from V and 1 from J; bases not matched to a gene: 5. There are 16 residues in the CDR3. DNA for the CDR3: TGTGCCAGTAGTATAGGAGGGGGCTTGGGCACAGATACGCAGTATTTT. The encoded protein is CASSIGGGLGTDTQYF.

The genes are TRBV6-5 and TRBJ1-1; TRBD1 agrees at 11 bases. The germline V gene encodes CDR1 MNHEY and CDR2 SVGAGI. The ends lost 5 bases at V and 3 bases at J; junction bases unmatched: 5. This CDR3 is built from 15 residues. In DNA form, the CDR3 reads TGTGCCAGCAGTCGGACAGGGGGCGCTGACACTGAAGCTTTCTTT. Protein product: CASSRTGGADTEAFF.

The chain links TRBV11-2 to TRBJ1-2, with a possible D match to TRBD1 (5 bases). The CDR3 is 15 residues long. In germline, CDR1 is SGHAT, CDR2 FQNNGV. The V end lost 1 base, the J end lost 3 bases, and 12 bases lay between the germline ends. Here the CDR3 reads CASSLVGGTDYGYTF. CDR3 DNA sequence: TGTGCCAGCAGCTTAGTGGGCGGGACTGACTATGGCTACACCTTC.

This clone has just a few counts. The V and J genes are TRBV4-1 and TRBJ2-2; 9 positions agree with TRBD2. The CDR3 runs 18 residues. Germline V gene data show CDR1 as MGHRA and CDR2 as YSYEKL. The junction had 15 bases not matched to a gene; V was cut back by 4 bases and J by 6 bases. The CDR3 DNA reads TGCGCCAGCAGCCTGGAGTCGGGCGGGAGGGCAGGCTCCGGGGAGCTGTTTTTT. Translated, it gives CASSLESGGRAGSGELFF.

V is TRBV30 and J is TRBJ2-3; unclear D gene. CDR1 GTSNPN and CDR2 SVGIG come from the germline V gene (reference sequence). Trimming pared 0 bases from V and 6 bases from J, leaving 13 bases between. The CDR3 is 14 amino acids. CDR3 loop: CAWSVPGIGDTQYF. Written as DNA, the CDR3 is TGTGCCTGGAGTGTACCGGGTATAGGTGATACGCAGTATTTT.

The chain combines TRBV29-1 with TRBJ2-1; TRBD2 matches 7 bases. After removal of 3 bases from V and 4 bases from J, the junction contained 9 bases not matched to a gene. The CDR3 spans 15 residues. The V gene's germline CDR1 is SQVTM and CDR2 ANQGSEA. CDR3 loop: CSVDGTNTIYNEQFF. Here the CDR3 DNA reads TGCAGCGTTGATGGGACTAATACCATTTACAATGAGCAGTTCTTC.

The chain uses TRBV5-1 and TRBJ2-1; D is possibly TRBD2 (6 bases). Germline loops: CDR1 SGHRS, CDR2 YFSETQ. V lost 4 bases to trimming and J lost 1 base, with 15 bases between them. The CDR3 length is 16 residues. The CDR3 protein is CASSLGGARSYNEQFF. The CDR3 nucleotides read TGCGCCAGCAGCCTCGGAGGGGCGAGGTCCTACAATGAGCAGTTCTTC.

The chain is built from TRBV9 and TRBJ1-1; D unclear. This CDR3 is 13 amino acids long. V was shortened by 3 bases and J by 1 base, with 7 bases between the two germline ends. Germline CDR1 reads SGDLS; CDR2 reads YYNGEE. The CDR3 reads CASSARRNTEAFF. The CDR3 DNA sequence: TGTGCCAGCAGCGCTAGAAGGAACACTGAAGCTTTCTTT.